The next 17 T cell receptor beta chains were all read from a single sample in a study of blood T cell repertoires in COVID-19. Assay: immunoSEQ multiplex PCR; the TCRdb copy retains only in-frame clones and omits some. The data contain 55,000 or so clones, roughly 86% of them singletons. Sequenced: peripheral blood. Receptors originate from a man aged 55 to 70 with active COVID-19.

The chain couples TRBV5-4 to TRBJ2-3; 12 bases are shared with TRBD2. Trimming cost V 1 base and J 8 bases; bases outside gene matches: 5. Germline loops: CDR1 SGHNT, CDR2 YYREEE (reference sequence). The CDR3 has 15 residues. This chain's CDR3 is CASSLTLAGGSTQYF. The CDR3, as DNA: TGTGCCAGCAGCTTGACTCTAGCGGGAGGGAGTACGCAGTATTTT.

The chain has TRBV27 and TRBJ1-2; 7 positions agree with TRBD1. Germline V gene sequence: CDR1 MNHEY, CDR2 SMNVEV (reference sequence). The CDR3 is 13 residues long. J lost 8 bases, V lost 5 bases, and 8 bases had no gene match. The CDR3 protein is CASSQTGTVGYTF. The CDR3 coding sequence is TGTGCCAGCAGTCAAACAGGGACAGTGGGCTACACCTTC.

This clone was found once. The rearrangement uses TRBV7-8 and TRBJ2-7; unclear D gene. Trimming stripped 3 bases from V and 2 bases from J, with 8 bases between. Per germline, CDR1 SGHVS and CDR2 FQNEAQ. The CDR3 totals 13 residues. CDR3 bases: TGTGCCAGCAGCTTCCACGGAGCCTACGAGCAGTACTTC. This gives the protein CASSFHGAYEQYF.

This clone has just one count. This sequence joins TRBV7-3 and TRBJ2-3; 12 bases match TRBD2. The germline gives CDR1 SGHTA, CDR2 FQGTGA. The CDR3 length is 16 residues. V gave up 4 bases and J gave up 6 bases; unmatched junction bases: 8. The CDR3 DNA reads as TGTGCCAGCAGCTCTAGCGGGACTAGCGGGCTTGATACGCAGTATTTT. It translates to CASSSSGTSGLDTQYF.

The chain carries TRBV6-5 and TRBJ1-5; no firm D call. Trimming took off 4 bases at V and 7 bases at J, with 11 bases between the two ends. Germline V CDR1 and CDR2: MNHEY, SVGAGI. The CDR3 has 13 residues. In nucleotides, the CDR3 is TGTGCCAGCAGTTTATCAACCGGGCAGCCCCAGCATTTT. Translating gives CASSLSTGQPQHF.

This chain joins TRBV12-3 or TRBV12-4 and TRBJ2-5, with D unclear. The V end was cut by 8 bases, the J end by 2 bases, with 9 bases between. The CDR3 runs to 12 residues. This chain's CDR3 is CASSILQETQYF. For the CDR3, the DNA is TGTGCCAGCTCGATTCTACAAGAGACCCAGTACTTC.

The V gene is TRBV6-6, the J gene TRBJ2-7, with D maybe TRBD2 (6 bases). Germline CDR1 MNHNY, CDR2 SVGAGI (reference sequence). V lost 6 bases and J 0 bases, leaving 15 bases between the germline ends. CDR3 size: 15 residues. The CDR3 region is CASRSYSGSSYEQYF. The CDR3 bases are TGTGCCAGCAGATCTTATAGCGGATCCTCCTACGAGCAGTACTTC.

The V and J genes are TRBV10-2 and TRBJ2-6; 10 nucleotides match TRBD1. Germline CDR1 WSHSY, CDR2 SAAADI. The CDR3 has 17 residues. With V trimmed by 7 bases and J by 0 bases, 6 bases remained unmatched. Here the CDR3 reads CASTMDRGASGANVLTF. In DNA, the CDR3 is TGCGCCAGCACTATGGACAGGGGGGCCTCTGGGGCCAACGTCCTGACTTTC.

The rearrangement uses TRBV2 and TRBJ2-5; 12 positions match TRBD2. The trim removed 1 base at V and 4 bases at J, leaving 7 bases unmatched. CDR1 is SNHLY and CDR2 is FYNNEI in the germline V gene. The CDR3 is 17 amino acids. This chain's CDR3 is CASSEGLAGVVAETQYF. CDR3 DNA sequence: TGTGCCAGCAGTGAAGGACTAGCGGGAGTCGTGGCAGAGACCCAGTACTTC.

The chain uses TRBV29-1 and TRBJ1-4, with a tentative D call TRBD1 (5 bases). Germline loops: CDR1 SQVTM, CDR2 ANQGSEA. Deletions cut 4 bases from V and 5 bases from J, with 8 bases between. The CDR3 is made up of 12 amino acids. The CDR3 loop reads CSVAGGNEKLFF. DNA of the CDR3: TGCAGCGTTGCTGGGGGGAATGAAAAACTGTTTTTT.

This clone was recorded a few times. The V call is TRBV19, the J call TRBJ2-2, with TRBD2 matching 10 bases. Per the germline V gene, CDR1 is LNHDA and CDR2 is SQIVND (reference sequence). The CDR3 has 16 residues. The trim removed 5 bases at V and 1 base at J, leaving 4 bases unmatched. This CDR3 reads CASSAGLAVNTGELFF. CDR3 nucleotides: TGTGCCAGTAGTGCAGGACTAGCGGTGAACACCGGGGAGCTGTTTTTT.

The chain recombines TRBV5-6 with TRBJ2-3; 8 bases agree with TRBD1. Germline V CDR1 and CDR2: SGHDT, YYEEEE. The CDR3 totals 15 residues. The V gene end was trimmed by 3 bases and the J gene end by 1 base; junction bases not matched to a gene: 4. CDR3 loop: CASSWTGRGTDTQYF. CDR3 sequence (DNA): TGTGCCAGCAGCTGGACAGGGCGTGGCACAGATACGCAGTATTTT.

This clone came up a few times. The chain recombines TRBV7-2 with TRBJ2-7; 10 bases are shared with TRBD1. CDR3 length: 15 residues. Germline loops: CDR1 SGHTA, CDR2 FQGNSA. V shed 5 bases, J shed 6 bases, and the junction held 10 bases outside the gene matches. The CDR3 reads CASSPRTGGYSEQYF. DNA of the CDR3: TGTGCCAGCAGCCCTAGGACAGGGGGGTATTCCGAGCAGTACTTC. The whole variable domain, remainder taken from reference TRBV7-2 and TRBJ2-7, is GAGVSQSPSNKVTEKGKDVELRCDPISGHTALYWYRQSLGQGLEFLIYFQGNSAPDKSGLPSDRFSAERTGGSVSTLTIQRTQQEDSAVYLCASSPRTGGYSEQYFGPGTRLTVT.

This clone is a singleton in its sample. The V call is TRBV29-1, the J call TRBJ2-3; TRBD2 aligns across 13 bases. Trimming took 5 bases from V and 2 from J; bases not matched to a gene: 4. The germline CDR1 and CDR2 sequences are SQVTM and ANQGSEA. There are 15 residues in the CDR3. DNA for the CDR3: TGCAGCGTTTTTGGACTAGCGGGGGTCACAGATACGCAGTATTTT. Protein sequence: CSVFGLAGVTDTQYF.

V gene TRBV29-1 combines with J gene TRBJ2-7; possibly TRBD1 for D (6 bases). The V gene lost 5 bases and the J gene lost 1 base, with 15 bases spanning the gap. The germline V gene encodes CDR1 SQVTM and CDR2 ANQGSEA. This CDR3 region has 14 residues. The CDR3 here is CSVSQGSSSYEQYF. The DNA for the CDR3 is TGCAGCGTTTCCCAGGGGTCTTCGTCCTACGAGCAGTACTTC.

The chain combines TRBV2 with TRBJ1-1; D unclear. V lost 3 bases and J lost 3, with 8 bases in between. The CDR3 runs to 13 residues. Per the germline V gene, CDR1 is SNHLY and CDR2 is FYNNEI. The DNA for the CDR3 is TGTGCCAGCAGTGAGCCCCGGGACACTGAAGCTTTCTTT. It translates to CASSEPRDTEAFF.

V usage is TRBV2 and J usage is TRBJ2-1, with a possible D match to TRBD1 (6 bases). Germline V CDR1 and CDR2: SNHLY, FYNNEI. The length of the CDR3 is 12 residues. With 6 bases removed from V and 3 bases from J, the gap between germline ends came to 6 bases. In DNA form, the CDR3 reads TGTGCCAGCAGGGACAGCTACAATGAGCAGTTCTTC. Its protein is CASRDSYNEQFF.